These T cell receptor beta chains were read from a single sample in a study of T-cell memory formation after mild COVID-19. Using its own MiXCR run on the 5' RACE reads, TCRdb lists one record per CDR3 protein. Altogether over 150,000 distinct CDR3 sequences are present, about 22% being singletons, with the ten largest covering roughly 24%. The sequencing sample was made of PBMCs or a T cell subset sorted from them (not recorded which). Receptor source: an adult woman who had mild COVID-19 (a few samples of this study predate the infection). Cell type and time point are not known. Both conserved end residues are part of each CDR3. The D gene is left open where the match is weak. Some rows mark clone size as missing; the rest say once, few, many or name a class of expanded clone.

v_call	d_call	clone_size	j_call	cdr3_nt	cdr3_aa
TRBV9	TRBD1	few	TRBJ2-1	TGTGCCAGCAGCGTAGAGGGGGCCCTTGCGGTTTCCTACAATGAGCAGTTCTTC	CASSVEGALAVSYNEQFF
TRBV12-3/TRBV12-4	-	few	TRBJ2-1	TGTGCCAGCAGTCCGACGGGAGTAGAAGGGTTCTTC	CASSPTGVEGFF
TRBV27	-	once	TRBJ2-2	TGTGCCAGCAGTTTATCTAAGCGGGCGCGGGTCACCGGGGAGCTGTTTTTT	CASSLSKRARVTGELFF
TRBV5-6	-	-	TRBJ1-2	TGTGCCAGCAGCTTGTTTCGAGCGACACCGAACGGCGTCTTC	CASSLFRATPNGVF
TRBV7-6	TRBD1	few	TRBJ2-7	TGTGCCAGCAGCTTTAGGGGGCACGAGCAGTACTTC	CASSFRGHEQYF
TRBV15	TRBD1	-	TRBJ2-7	TGTGCCACCAGCCGGGGACAGGGTCAAGACGAGCAGTACTTC	CATSRGQGQDEQYF
TRBV20-1	TRBD1	-	TRBJ1-5	TGCAGTGCTGGCAGGACAGGCTTCAATCAGCCCCAGCATTTT	CSAGRTGFNQPQHF
TRBV3-1	-	many	TRBJ2-7	TGTGCCAGCAGCCAAGAATCGGGCAGCTCCTACGAGCAGTACTTC	CASSQESGSSYEQYF
TRBV7-2	-	many	TRBJ1-2	TGTGCCAGCAGCTTCGGAGTGCAAGCTAACTATGGCTACACCTTC	CASSFGVQANYGYTF
TRBV7-9	-	few	TRBJ2-7	TGTGCCAGCAGCTCCTCAGCTAGAACGGGGGAATACGAGCAGTACTTC	CASSSSARTGEYEQYF
TRBV5-1	TRBD2	few	TRBJ2-5	TGCGCCAGCAGCTTGGCCCGGGTAACTAGCGTCCAAGAGACCCAGTACTTC	CASSLARVTSVQETQYF
TRBV4-1	-	-	TRBJ2-7	TGCGCCAGCAGCCAAGGTGAAAGGTCCTACGAGCAGTACTTC	CASSQGERSYEQYF
TRBV5-6	-	few	TRBJ2-7	TGTGCCAGCAGCTTGGCTCACGCGGGCGAGCAGTACTTC	CASSLAHAGEQYF
TRBV7-2	-	few	TRBJ2-3	TGTGCCAGCAGCCTCCGCCCCGAGGGTACAGATACGCAGTATTTT	CASSLRPEGTDTQYF
TRBV7-9	-	many	TRBJ2-7	TGTGCCAGCAGCCCGGGGACTGCGACCTACGAGCAGTACTTC	CASSPGTATYEQYF
TRBV29-1	TRBD2	-	TRBJ2-7	TGCAGCGCTCTAGCGGGGGAATACGAGCAGTACTTC	CSALAGEYEQYF
TRBV4-2	TRBD2	few	TRBJ2-1	TGTGCCAGCAGCCCTCACCTGCTAGCGGGAGGTGAGAATGAGCAGTTCTTC	CASSPHLLAGGENEQFF
TRBV24-1	-	-	TRBJ2-3	TGTGCCACCAGTGACCAAGTTTCGGACTGGACTAGCACAGATACGCAGTATTTT	CATSDQVSDWTSTDTQYF